The 29 T cell receptor beta chains presented below share a single source sample, sequenced in a study of T cells in Graves' hyperthyroidism and ophthalmopathy. Authors of the study amplified TCR beta CDR3 regions from RNA transcripts. HTBI primers were used for first-round RT-PCR of the TCR CDR3. A single record per CDR3 protein comes from TCRdb applying MiXCR to the multiplex PCR reads. The sample lists roughly 240,000 distinct CDR3 sequences, approximately 24% seen once, with about 40% in the top ten. The sample was blood. These receptors were taken from a woman in her thirties or forties with Graves' ophthalmopathy.

This clonotype was recorded a few times. This chain joins TRBV2 and TRBJ1-1; D call uncertain. V was cut by 10 bases and J by 4 bases, with 16 bases left in between. Germline V gene data show CDR1 as SNHLY and CDR2 as FYNNEI. This CDR3 is 13 amino acids long. The CDR3 loop reads CATKDSLGTEAFF. CDR3 in DNA: TGTGCCACCAAGGACTCTCTGGGCACTGAAGCTTTCTTT.

This clonotype came up many times. The chain recombines TRBV2 with TRBJ2-4; D might be TRBD2 (5 bases). V shed 4 bases and J shed 1 base, with 20 bases lying between them. The CDR3 consists of 18 residues. Germline-derived CDR1 and CDR2 are SNHLY and FYNNEI. The CDR3 is CASSALARGNLAKNIQYF. DNA of the CDR3: TGTGCCAGCAGTGCGCTAGCCCGGGGTAATTTGGCCAAAAACATTCAGTACTTC.

Ten or more counts support this clonotype. This sequence joins TRBV11-1 and TRBJ2-2, with a possible D match to TRBD2 (5 bases). Trimming cost V 5 bases and J 5 bases, with 9 bases left between them. Germline CDR1 SGHAT, CDR2 FQDESV (reference sequence). This CDR3 region has 13 residues. The CDR3 nucleotides read TGTGCCAGCAGCCCCGGGAAAACCGGGGAGCTGTTTTTT. The encoded protein is CASSPGKTGELFF.

This clonotype was recorded many times. J is TRBJ1-5 and V is TRBV19; 8 bases fit TRBD1. The CDR3 consists of 14 residues. Trimming took 6 bases from V and 7 from J; bases not matched to a gene: 8. CDR1 is LNHDA, CDR2 SQIVND, per germline (reference sequence). CDR3 loop: CASSGDRFGQPQHF. The DNA of the CDR3 is TGTGCCAGTAGCGGGGACAGGTTTGGGCAGCCCCAGCATTTT. Drawing the rest from reference TRBV19 and TRBJ1-5, the complete variable domain is DGGITQSPKYLFRKEGQNVTLSCEQNLNHDAMYWYRQDPGQGLRLIYYSQIVNDFQKGDIAEGYSVSREKKESFPLTVTSAQKNPTAFYLCASSGDRFGQPQHFGDGTRLSIL.

Ten or more counts support this clonotype. This chain connects TRBV6-5 to TRBJ2-3; 7 nucleotides line up with TRBD2. The CDR3 runs 15 residues. V shed 2 bases and J 1 base; nucleotides not matched to a gene: 3. Germline lookup yields CDR1 MNHEY and CDR2 SVGAGI. The CDR3 loop is CASSYGGRGTDTQYF. CDR3 nucleotides: TGTGCCAGCAGTTACGGCGGGAGAGGCACAGATACGCAGTATTTT.

This clonotype appeared a single time. This sequence joins TRBV6-4 and TRBJ2-7; D may be TRBD1 (7 bases). This CDR3 spans 14 amino acids. V was trimmed by 6 bases and J by 3 bases, leaving 15 bases between them. Germline V gene sequence: CDR1 MRHNA, CDR2 SNTAGT. CDR3 residues: CASRAGQGDYEQYF. The CDR3 nucleotides are TGTGCCAGCAGGGCGGGGCAGGGGGACTACGAGCAGTACTTC.

V and J are TRBV12-5 and TRBJ1-1, with D perhaps TRBD1 (6 bases). Germline CDR1 and CDR2: LGHNT and FRNRAP. With 0 bases removed from V and 1 base from J, the gap between germline ends came to 9 bases. This CDR3 spans 15 amino acids. CDR3: CASGLVTGQNTEAFF. CDR3 nucleotide sequence: TGTGCTAGTGGTTTGGTGACAGGCCAGAACACTGAAGCTTTCTTT.

This clonotype was counted ten times or more. This rearrangement joins TRBV4-1 to TRBJ2-7; 9 bases match TRBD1. Losses at the gene ends were 1 base for V and 2 bases for J; bases not matched to a gene: 3. The CDR3 has 15 amino acids. Germline loops: CDR1 MGHRA, CDR2 YSYEKL. In nucleotides, the CDR3 is TGCGCCAGCAGCCAAGGGACAGGGGTGACCTACGAGCAGTACTTC. Encoded protein: CASSQGTGVTYEQYF.

This clonotype occurred many times. This chain links TRBV2 with TRBJ2-5, with D possibly TRBD1 on 6 matching bases. This CDR3 has 12 residues. Germline V gene sequence: CDR1 SNHLY, CDR2 FYNNEI. The V end lost 4 bases, the J end lost 4 bases, and 7 bases lay between the germline ends. CDR3 DNA: TGTGCCAGCAGTGGGGACACAGAGACCCAGTACTTC. It encodes CASSGDTETQYF.

In its sample, this clonotype was seen many times. V and J are TRBV28 and TRBJ1-5; D ambiguous. V dropped 3 bases and J dropped 3 bases, with 15 bases sitting between them. Per the germline V gene, CDR1 is MDHEN and CDR2 is SYDVKM. The CDR3 length is 16 residues. CDR3 DNA: TGTGCCAGCAGTTTCGCTTTTCAGGATGACAATCAGCCCCAGCATTTT. Amino acids: CASSFAFQDDNQPQHF.

This clonotype turned up a few times. This chain joins TRBV6-1 and TRBJ2-7; D not certain. Trimming took 5 bases from V and 0 from J, leaving 14 bases between them. The germline CDR1 and CDR2 sequences are MNHNS and SASEGT. This CDR3 has 15 residues. The CDR3 coding sequence is TGTGCCAGCAGTCCACCGGGCCAGCCCTCCTACGAGCAGTACTTC. It codes for CASSPPGQPSYEQYF.

This clonotype was recorded at least ten times. A junction end diverges from the germline sequence, so it may reflect a read error. V is TRBV28 and J is TRBJ2-7, with a possible D match to TRBD2 (6 bases). This CDR3 comprises 12 residues. In germline, CDR1 is MDHEN, CDR2 SYDVKM. This CDR3 reads CASSFLLREFWF. The CDR3 coding sequence is TGTGCCAGCAGTTTCCTTCTTCGGGAGTTCTGGTTC.

This clonotype was found many times. The chain uses TRBV2 and TRBJ1-5; 10 bases line up with TRBD1. V was clipped by 8 bases and J by 1 base; unmatched bases: 11. Germline V lookup: CDR1 SNHLY, CDR2 FYNNEI. The CDR3 length is 17 residues. CDR3 residues: CASRAGTGVGSNQPQHF. The CDR3 DNA sequence: TGTGCCAGCCGAGCCGGGACAGGGGTGGGAAGCAATCAGCCCCAGCATTTT.

In this sample, this clonotype turned up many times. J is TRBJ1-1 and V is TRBV9; D is undetermined. Germline-derived CDR1 and CDR2 are SGDLS and YYNGEE. V lost 3 bases, J lost 1 base, and 10 bases lay in between. The CDR3 is made up of 14 amino acids. The CDR3 loop reads CASSDPVRNTEAFF. DNA of the CDR3: TGTGCCAGCAGCGATCCGGTCAGGAACACTGAAGCTTTCTTT.

At least ten counts were recorded for this clonotype. The V call is TRBV6-2 or TRBV6-3, the J call TRBJ2-2; D gene ambiguous. CDR1 MNHEY and CDR2 SVGEGT come from the germline V gene. Deletions cut 4 bases from V and 6 bases from J, with 9 bases between. The CDR3 spans 13 residues. CDR3 region: CASSSLGAGELFF. The CDR3 bases are TGTGCCAGCAGTTCACTTGGCGCCGGGGAGCTGTTTTTT.

V usage is TRBV7-8 and J usage is TRBJ2-2; D gene ambiguous. Germline V CDR1 and CDR2: SGHVS, FQNEAQ. This CDR3 has 14 amino acids. The V end was cut by 2 bases, the J end by 4 bases, with 8 bases between. In DNA, the CDR3 is TGTGCCAGCAGCTTATTTGAGGCCACCGGGGAGCTGTTTTTT. Its protein product is CASSLFEATGELFF.

This clonotype was found many times. J is TRBJ2-7 and V is TRBV29-1; D is perhaps TRBD2 (5 bases). Trimming pared 2 bases from V and 4 bases from J, leaving 15 bases between. CDR1 and CDR2 (germline): SQVTM, ANQGSEA. This CDR3 contains 14 residues. CDR3 DNA: TGCAGCGTTGAATGGGCAGCGGTTCCGTACGAGCAGTACTTC. It is translated as CSVEWAAVPYEQYF.

This clonotype was observed many times. This chain joins TRBV15 and TRBJ2-5; D remains ambiguous. In germline, CDR1 is LNHNV, CDR2 YYDKDF (reference sequence). The CDR3 consists of 15 residues. V dropped 3 bases and J dropped 1 base, with 12 bases sitting between them. The CDR3 coding sequence is TGTGCCACCAGCAGGGACCCCAGTGGCCAAGAGACCCAGTACTTC. Translating gives CATSRDPSGQETQYF.

This clonotype appeared many times. This sequence joins TRBV7-6 and TRBJ2-5, with TRBD2 matching over 8 bases. V shed 0 bases, J shed 1 base, and the junction held 7 bases outside the gene matches. This CDR3 has 17 amino acids. Looked up from germline, CDR1 is SGHVS and CDR2 is FNYEAQ. CDR3 nucleotides: TGTGCCAGCAGCTTAGCGTTGGGTAGCGGGATCCAAGAGACCCAGTACTTC. It translates to CASSLALGSGIQETQYF.

The table lists this clonotype with many counts. The genes are TRBV6-8 and TRBJ1-1; 7 bases agree with TRBD1. The J segment lost 2 bases and the V segment lost 5 bases, leaving 5 bases of the junction unmatched. The CDR3 contains 14 residues. From germline, CDR1 is MNHGY and CDR2 SAAAGT. The DNA for the CDR3 is TGTGCCAGCAGTACAGGGGCTATCAACACTGAAGCTTTCTTT. This gives the protein CASSTGAINTEAFF.

This clonotype was recorded many times. CDR3 residues: CSVEGLVMGLRTNTEAFF. CDR3 coding DNA: TGCAGCGTTGAGGGGTTGGTTATGGGGCTCAGGACCAACACTGAAGCTTTCTTT. This chain connects TRBV29-1 to TRBJ1-1; D may be TRBD1 (5 bases). Looked up from germline, CDR1 is SQVTM and CDR2 is ANQGSEA. This CDR3 is 18 amino acids long. The germline V and J ends were trimmed by 3 bases and 2 bases, with 25 bases remaining between them. The full variable domain, with the rest looked up from reference TRBV29-1 and TRBJ1-1, is SAVISQKPSRDICQRGTSLTIQCQVDSQVTMMFWYRQQPGQSLTLIATANQGSEATYESGFVIDKFPISRPNLTFSTLTVSNMSPEDSSIYLCSVEGLVMGLRTNTEAFFGQGTRLTVV.

At least ten counts were recorded for this clonotype. The chain is built from TRBV7-2 and TRBJ2-7, with D perhaps matching TRBD1 or TRBD2 (5 bases each). V lost 8 bases, J lost 6 bases, and 17 bases lay in between. Germline V gene lookup returns CDR1 SGHTA and CDR2 FQGNSA. The CDR3 extends over 13 amino acids. The CDR3 region is CASRRPGGSEQYF. DNA for the CDR3: TGTGCCAGCCGCCGGCCTGGGGGTAGCGAGCAGTACTTC.

This clonotype was seen many times. The CDR3 here is CASSLEPGGEYEQYF. The CDR3 DNA reads as TGCGCCAGCAGCTTGGAGCCAGGGGGCGAATACGAGCAGTACTTC. The chain has TRBV5-1 and TRBJ2-7; 8 bases map to TRBD1. With 0 bases clipped from V and 4 bases from J, the junction kept 6 bases outside the gene matches. This CDR3 is 15 amino acids long. Germline V gene sequence: CDR1 SGHRS, CDR2 YFSETQ.

The CDR3 DNA sequence: TGTGCCAGCAGTGGTCGCAGTACCACCGGGGAGCTGTTTTTT. Protein product: CASSGRSTTGELFF. The rearrangement links TRBV7-8 to TRBJ2-2; D not resolved. Germline CDR1 and CDR2: SGHVS and FQNEAQ. This CDR3 region has 14 residues. V was clipped by 6 bases and J by 4 bases, with 12 bases between them.

There are many counts of this clonotype. This rearrangement joins TRBV28 to TRBJ1-5; 7 nucleotides match TRBD1. The CDR3 runs 15 residues. Losses at the gene ends were 3 bases for V and 6 bases for J; bases not matched to a gene: 8. Germline CDR1 reads MDHEN; CDR2 reads SYDVKM. The chain's CDR3 is CASSFSRGLGQPQHF. DNA for the CDR3: TGTGCCAGCAGTTTTTCGAGGGGGCTCGGTCAGCCCCAGCATTTT.

V usage is TRBV28 and J usage is TRBJ2-5; maybe TRBD2 (5 bases). The germline V gene has CDR1 MDHEN and CDR2 SYDVKM. The CDR3 runs to 14 residues. Trimming stripped 1 base from V and 6 bases from J, with 12 bases between. The DNA of the CDR3 is TGTGCCAGCAGTTTATCCGGGATGGGAAAGACCCAGTACTTC. Protein sequence: CASSLSGMGKTQYF.

In its sample, this clonotype was seen many times. The rearrangement uses TRBV6-1 and TRBJ1-2, with D possibly being TRBD1 (6 bases). Germline CDR1 is MNHNS and CDR2 is SASEGT. V dropped 6 bases and J dropped 5 bases, with 13 bases sitting between them. The CDR3 has 13 residues. CDR3 bases: TGTGCCAGCAGAGAGGACAGTGGGTATGGCTACACCTTC. Translated: CASREDSGYGYTF.

Many counts were recorded for this clonotype. V is TRBV12-3 or TRBV12-4 and J is TRBJ2-3; D call uncertain. The CDR3 is made up of 14 amino acids. Trimming took off 3 bases at V and 2 bases at J, with 9 bases between the two ends. CDR3 DNA: TGTGCCAGCAGTTTTGATAGGGCCACAGATACGCAGTATTTT. This encodes CASSFDRATDTQYF.

This clonotype was detected many times. This chain joins TRBV6-5 and TRBJ1-1; 8 bases are shared with TRBD1. Per germline, CDR1 MNHEY and CDR2 SVGAGI. The V and J ends lost 0 bases and 4 bases, in that order; junction bases with no gene match: 4. The CDR3 contains 15 residues. CDR3 in DNA: TGTGCCAGCAGTTACTCGGCCACAGGGGGCACTGAAGCTTTCTTT. It codes for CASSYSATGGTEAFF.